This T cell receptor beta chain appears in the sequencing data of a study of T cell repertoires in cytomegalovirus infection. Study at large: CMV epitopes used comprised recently identified HLA-C-restricted ones and well-studied HLA-B-restricted ones. Public TCR beta signatures were indicative of both CMV infection and a matching HLA type.

As for this clonotype: Its target is unknown.

Germline V lookup: CDR1 LNHDA, CDR2 SQIVND (reference sequence). The CDR3 extends over 16 amino acids. Trimming at V came to 6 bases and at J to 2 bases, leaving 11 bases not matched to a gene. TCRdb processed the reads anew with MiXCR; each CDR3 protein has one entry. The sample yields about 570,000 distinct CDR3 sequences, over 35% seen once. This material consisted of cultured PBMCs, taken from culture after CMV antigen stimulation. This TCR came from a human donor in good health (CMV status not recorded). Some clones in this sample may be carry-over from other donors' samples. This chain links TRBV19 with TRBJ2-5; the match to TRBD1 covers 8 bases. Here the CDR3 DNA reads TGTGCCAGTAGCAAAGACGACAGGGGCCCACAAGAGACCCAGTACTTC. Protein sequence: CASSKDDRGPQETQYF.